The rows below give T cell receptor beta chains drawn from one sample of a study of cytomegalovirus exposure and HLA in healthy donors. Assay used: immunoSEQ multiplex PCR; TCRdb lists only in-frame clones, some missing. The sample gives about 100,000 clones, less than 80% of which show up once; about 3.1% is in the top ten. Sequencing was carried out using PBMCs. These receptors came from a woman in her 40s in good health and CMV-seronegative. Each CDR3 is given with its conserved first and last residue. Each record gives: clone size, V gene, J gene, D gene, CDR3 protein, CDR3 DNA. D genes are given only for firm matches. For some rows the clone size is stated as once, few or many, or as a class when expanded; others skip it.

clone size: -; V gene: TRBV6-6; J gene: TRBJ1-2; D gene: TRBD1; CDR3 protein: CASRDRDYGYTF; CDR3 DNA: TGTGCCAGCAGAGACAGGGACTATGGCTACACCTTC
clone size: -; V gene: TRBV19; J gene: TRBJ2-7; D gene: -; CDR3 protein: CASSIENRLYEQYF; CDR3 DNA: TGTGCCAGTAGTATAGAGAACAGGTTGTACGAGCAGTACTTC
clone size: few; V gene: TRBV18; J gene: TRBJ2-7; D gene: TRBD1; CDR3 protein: CASSEGTVWEQYF; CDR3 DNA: TGTGCCAGCTCGGAAGGGACAGTCTGGGAGCAGTACTTC
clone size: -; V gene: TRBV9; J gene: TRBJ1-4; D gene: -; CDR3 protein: CASSSPAARAGGNEKLFF; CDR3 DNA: TGTGCCAGCAGCTCCCCCGCTGCGAGGGCGGGGGGCAATGAAAAACTGTTTTTT
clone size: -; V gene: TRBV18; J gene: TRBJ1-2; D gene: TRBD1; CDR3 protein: CASSPSTGLPYGYTF; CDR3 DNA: TGTGCCAGCTCACCGTCGACAGGGCTCCCCTATGGCTACACCTTC
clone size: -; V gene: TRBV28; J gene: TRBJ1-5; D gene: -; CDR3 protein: CASNTGNQPQHF; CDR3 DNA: TGTGCCAGCAACACAGGGAATCAGCCCCAGCATTTT
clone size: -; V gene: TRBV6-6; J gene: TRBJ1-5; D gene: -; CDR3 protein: CASRDYEGLKNQPQHF; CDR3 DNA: TGTGCCAGCAGGGACTACGAAGGGTTGAAGAATCAGCCCCAGCATTTT
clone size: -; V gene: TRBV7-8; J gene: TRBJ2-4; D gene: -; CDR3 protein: CASGSTRAKNIQYF; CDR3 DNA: TGTGCCAGCGGCTCGACACGGGCCAAAAACATTCAGTACTTC
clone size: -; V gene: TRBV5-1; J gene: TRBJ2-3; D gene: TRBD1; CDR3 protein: CASSRDRELDTQYF; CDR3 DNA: TGCGCCAGCAGCCGGGACAGGGAATTGGATACGCAGTATTTT
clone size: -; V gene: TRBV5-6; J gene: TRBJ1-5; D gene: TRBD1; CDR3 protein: CASSSYRTGVSDDQPQHF; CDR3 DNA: TGTGCCAGCAGCTCCTACAGGACAGGGGTGTCTGACGATCAGCCCCAGCATTTT
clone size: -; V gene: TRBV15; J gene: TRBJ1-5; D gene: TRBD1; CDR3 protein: CATSRDWDRNNQPQHF; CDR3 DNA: TGTGCCACCAGCAGAGATTGGGACAGGAATAATCAGCCCCAGCATTTT
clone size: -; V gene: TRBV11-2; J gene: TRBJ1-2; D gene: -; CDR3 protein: CASSLVQGNGYTF; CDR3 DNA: TGTGCCAGCAGCTTAGTTCAGGGGAATGGCTACACCTTC
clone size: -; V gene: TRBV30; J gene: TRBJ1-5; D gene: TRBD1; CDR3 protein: CAWSLGTGGAQGNQPQHF; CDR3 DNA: TGTGCCTGGAGTCTCGGGACAGGGGGCGCCCAGGGCAATCAGCCCCAGCATTTT
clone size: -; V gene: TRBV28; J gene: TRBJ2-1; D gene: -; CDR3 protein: CASSWRRGFYNEQFF; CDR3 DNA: TGTGCCAGCAGCTGGCGTCGAGGTTTTTACAATGAGCAGTTCTTC
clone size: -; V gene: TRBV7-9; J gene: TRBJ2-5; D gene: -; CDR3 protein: CASSFAAQETQYF; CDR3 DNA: TGTGCCAGCAGCTTTGCGGCACAAGAGACCCAGTACTTC
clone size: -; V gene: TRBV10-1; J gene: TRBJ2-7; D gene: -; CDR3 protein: CASSEQAGDEQYF; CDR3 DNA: TGCGCCAGCAGTGAGCAGGCAGGGGATGAGCAGTACTTC
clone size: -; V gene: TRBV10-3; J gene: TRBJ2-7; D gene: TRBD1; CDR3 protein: CAISEPTGGKYEQYF; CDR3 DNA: TGTGCCATCAGTGAGCCGACAGGGGGCAAGTACGAGCAGTACTTC
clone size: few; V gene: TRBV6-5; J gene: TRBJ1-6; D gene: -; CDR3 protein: CASSLQRSYNSPLHF; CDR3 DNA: TGTGCCAGCAGCCTTCAGCGCTCCTATAATTCACCCCTCCACTTT
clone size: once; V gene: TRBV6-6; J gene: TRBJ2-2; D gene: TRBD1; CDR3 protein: CASSLQGRDTGELFF; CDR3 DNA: TGTGCCAGCAGTTTACAGGGGAGAGACACCGGGGAGCTGTTTTTT
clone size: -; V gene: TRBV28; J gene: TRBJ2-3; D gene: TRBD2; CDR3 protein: CASVAGGSTDTQYF; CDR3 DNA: TGTGCCAGCGTAGCGGGAGGGAGCACAGATACGCAGTATTTT
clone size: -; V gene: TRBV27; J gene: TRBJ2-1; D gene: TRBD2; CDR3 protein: CASRQAGGPVYEQFF; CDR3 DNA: TGTGCCAGCAGGCAAGCGGGGGGGCCGGTCTATGAGCAGTTCTTC
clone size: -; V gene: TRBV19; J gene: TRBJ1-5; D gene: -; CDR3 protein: CASSDSDFSNQPQHF; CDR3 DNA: TGTGCCAGTAGTGACAGTGATTTTAGCAATCAGCCCCAGCATTTT
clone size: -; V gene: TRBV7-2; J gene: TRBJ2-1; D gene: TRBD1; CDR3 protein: CASSPRDSSSNEQFF; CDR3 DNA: TGTGCCAGCAGCCCCCGGGACAGCTCCTCCAATGAGCAGTTCTTC
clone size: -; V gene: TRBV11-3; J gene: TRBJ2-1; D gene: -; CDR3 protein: CASSFHGGSGNEQFF; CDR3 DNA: TGTGCCAGCAGCTTTCATGGGGGCTCAGGCAATGAGCAGTTCTTC
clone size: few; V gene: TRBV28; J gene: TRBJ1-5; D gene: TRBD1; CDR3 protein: CASSIQGAGFQPQHF; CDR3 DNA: TGTGCCAGCAGCATACAGGGGGCAGGTTTTCAGCCCCAGCATTTT
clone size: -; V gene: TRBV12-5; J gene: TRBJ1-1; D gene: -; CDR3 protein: CASGFTEGGRNTEAFF; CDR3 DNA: TGTGCTAGTGGTTTCACCGAGGGTGGGAGGAACACTGAAGCTTTCTTT
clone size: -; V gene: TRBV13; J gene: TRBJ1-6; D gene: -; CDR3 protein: CASRWKGAYNSPLHF; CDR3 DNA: TGTGCCAGCAGGTGGAAAGGGGCCTATAATTCACCCCTCCACTTT
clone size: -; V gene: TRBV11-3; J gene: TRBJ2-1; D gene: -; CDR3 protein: CASSLGGGDNEQFF; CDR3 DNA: TGTGCCAGCAGCTTAGGAGGAGGAGACAATGAGCAGTTCTTC
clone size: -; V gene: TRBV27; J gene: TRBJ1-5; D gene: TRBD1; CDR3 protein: CASYDRGQGRPQHF; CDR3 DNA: TGTGCCAGCTATGACAGGGGCCAGGGGAGGCCCCAGCATTTT
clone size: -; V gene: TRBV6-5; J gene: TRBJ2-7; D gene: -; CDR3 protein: CASSFGGGHSEQYF; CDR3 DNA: TGTGCCAGCAGTTTCGGAGGAGGGCACTCCGAGCAGTACTTC
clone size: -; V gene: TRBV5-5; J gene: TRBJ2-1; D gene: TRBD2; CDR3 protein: CASSRVYERGTYNEQFF; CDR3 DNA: TGTGCCAGCAGCCGGGTTTACGAGCGGGGGACCTACAATGAGCAGTTCTTC
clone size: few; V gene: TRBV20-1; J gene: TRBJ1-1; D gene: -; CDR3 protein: CSARSGGAFF; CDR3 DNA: TGCAGTGCTAGATCAGGTGGAGCTTTCTTT
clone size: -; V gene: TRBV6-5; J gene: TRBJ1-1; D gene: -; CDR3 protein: CASRVREDGTEAFF; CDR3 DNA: TGTGCCAGCAGGGTCAGGGAGGATGGCACTGAAGCTTTCTTT
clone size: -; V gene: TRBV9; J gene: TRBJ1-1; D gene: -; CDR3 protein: CASSPLANTEAFF; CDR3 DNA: TGTGCCAGCAGCCCACTAGCGAACACTGAAGCTTTCTTT
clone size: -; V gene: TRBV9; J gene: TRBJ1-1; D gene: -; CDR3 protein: CASSSGGGQNTEAFF; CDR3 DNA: TGTGCCAGCAGCAGCGGCGGAGGGCAGAACACTGAAGCTTTCTTT
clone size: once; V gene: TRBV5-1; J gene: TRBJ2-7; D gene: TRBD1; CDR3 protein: CASSGQGALEQYF; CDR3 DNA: TGCGCCAGCTCCGGACAGGGGGCTCTCGAGCAGTACTTC
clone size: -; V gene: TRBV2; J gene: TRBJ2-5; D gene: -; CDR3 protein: CASSEARQEQYF; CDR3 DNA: TGTGCCAGCAGTGAAGCGCGCCAAGAGCAGTACTTC
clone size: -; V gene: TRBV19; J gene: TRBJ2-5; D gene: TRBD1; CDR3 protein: CASSIGTGGETQYF; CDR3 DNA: TGTGCCAGTAGTATAGGAACAGGGGGAGAGACCCAGTACTTC
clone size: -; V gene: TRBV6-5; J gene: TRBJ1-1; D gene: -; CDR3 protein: CASRSRGKPNTEAFF; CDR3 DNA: TGTGCCAGCAGATCCCGAGGGAAGCCGAACACTGAAGCTTTCTTT
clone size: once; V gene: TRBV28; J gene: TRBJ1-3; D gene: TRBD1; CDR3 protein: CASTSPLWDRVRNTIYF; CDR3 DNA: TGTGCCAGCACCTCACCTTTGTGGGACAGGGTGAGAAACACCATATATTTT
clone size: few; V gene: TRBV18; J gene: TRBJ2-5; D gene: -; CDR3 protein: CASSPSDSLETQYF; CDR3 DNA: TGTGCCAGCTCACCTTCCGACAGTTTAGAGACCCAGTACTTC
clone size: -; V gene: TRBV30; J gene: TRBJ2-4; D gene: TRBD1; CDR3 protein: CAWSPQVSGQGYIQYF; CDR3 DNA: TGTGCCTGGAGTCCCCAGGTCTCGGGACAGGGCTACATTCAGTACTTC
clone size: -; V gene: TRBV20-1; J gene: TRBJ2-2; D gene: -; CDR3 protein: CSAPRVRELFF; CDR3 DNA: TGCAGTGCCCCGCGCGTGCGGGAGCTGTTTTTT
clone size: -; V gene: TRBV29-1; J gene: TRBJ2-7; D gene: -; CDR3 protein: CSVVASQYEQYF; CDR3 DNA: TGCAGCGTTGTAGCGTCACAGTACGAGCAGTACTTC
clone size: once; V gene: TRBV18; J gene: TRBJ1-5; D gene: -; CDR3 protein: CASSPEGSGNQPQHF; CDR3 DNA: TGTGCCAGCTCACCAGAGGGCTCGGGCAATCAGCCCCAGCATTTT
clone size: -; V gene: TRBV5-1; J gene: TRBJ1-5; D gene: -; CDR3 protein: CASSPGQYSNQPQHF; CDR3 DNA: TGCGCCAGCAGCCCCGGACAGTATAGCAATCAGCCCCAGCATTTT
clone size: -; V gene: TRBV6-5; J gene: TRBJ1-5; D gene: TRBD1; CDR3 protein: CASSYSGTGVDQPQHF; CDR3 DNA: TGTGCCAGCAGTTACTCCGGGACAGGGGTTGATCAGCCCCAGCATTTT
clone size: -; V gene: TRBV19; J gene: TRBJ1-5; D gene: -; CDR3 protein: CASEDKSSNQPQHF; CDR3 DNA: TGTGCCAGTGAGGACAAGAGTAGCAATCAGCCCCAGCATTTT
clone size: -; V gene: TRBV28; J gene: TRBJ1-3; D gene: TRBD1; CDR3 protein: CATRQGSGNTIYF; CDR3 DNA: TGTGCCACCAGACAGGGTTCAGGAAACACCATATATTTT
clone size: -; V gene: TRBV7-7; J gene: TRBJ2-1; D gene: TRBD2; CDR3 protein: CASSPRLLAGGGYNEQFF; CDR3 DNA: TGTGCCAGCAGCCCCCGTTTACTAGCGGGAGGGGGGTACAATGAGCAGTTCTTC
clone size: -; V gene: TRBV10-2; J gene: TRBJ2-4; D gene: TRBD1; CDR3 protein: CASSDGQGAFLLAKNIQYF; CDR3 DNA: TGCGCCAGCAGTGACGGGCAGGGGGCATTTCTCCTAGCCAAAAACATTCAGTACTTC
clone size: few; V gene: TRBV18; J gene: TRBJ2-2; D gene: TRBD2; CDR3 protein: CASSPRLAGAIGELFF; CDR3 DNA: TGTGCCAGCTCCCCACGACTAGCGGGAGCTATCGGGGAGCTGTTTTTT
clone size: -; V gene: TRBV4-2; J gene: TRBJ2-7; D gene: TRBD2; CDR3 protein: CASSQEASGRYDEQYF; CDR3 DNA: TGTGCCAGCAGCCAAGAGGCAAGCGGGAGATACGACGAGCAGTACTTC
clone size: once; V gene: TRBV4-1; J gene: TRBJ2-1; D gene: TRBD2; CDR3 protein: CASSQGTSGEYNEQFF; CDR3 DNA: TGCGCCAGCAGCCAAGGAACTAGCGGGGAGTACAATGAGCAGTTCTTC